This record concerns one TCR beta chain sequence. Which antigen it targets is not known. No per-base quality is available; no much larger clone lies one base away. These data originate in a study of blood T cell repertoires in COVID-19 (dated by TCRdb to the early 2020s). For the study in its entirety: Samples covering the acute and convalescent phases of COVID-19 were provided by collaborators in the United States, Italy and Spain. The material from the prospective study consisted of cDNA or gDNA derived from T cells, B-cell-depleted T cells, or PBMCs. Deeply sampled blood TCRbeta repertoires from subjects exposed to, actively infected with, or recovered from COVID-19 were included in the dataset. The repertoires were released in a freely available public database intended as a resource for research on the immune response to SARS-CoV-2. Samples were obtained from the ongoing ImmuneRACE study (first 160 participants) and from 1,200 or so subjects provided by 6 global collaborators. A de-identified subject ID, COVID-19 status, age in years and sex were almost always included in the sample metadata. HLA class I and class II types, where available, came from metadata supplied by the sample provider rather than from assay-based typing. Broad study findings and their caveats: The quantity of clinical and demographic metadata differed by source and by participant and was supplied without curation.

A second Seattle source provided samples from volunteer blood donors who had recovered from COVID-19. The collaborating institutions used their own protocols to collect whole blood in K2EDTA tubes. For TCRbeta analysis, collaborator samples were shipped as frozen whole blood, as isolated PBMCs, or as DNA extracted from either sample type. TCRbeta CDR3 regions were amplified from genomic DNA by means of the immunoSEQ Assay, a bias-controlled multiplex PCR. The authors processed their data as follows. The number of nucleated cells in each sample was estimated by amplification of reference gene primers within the assay. To quantify the absolute abundance of each unique TCRbeta CDR3 rearrangement, sequence reads were collapsed and filtered. For each sample, productive Simpson clonality was calculated as the square root of Simpson's diversity index across productive rearrangements. In its TCRdb copy, this immuneACCESS table keeps in-frame sequences only and misses some clones. Where compared with another copy, unresolved V genes explain less than half of these, and the others have no known cause. D and trimming were read from the DNA, whereas the V and J calls and clone size are those reported in that table. A total of around 260,000 clones appear in this sample, 83% of them only once. The leading ten clones occupy 3.5% to 5.5% of the sample.

The CDR3, from cysteine to phenylalanine, totals 14 residues. Only CDR3 DNA is held: 42 bases, read in frame from base 1. CDR1 and CDR2, looked up from the germline V gene (reference sequence), are LNHDA and SQIVND. Clipping removes 4 bases from V and 7 bases from J, with 7 as the unmatched junction base count. Sequenced sample: peripheral blood. Recombination joined TRBV19 with TRBJ1-5, with 7 bases matching TRBD1. The clonotype originates from a man in his sixties who had recovered from COVID-19. At the DNA level, the sequence is TGTGCCAGTAGTAGACAGGGAGGAGGACAGCCCCAGCATTTT. The resulting protein is CASSRQGGGQPQHF. This CDR3, with the reference TRBV19 and TRBJ1-5 proteins standing in past its ends, gives the full variable domain DGGITQSPKYLFRKEGQNVTLSCEQNLNHDAMYWYRQDPGQGLRLIYYSQIVNDFQKGDIAEGYSVSREKKESFPLTVTSAQKNPTAFYLCASSRQGGGQPQHFGDGTRLSIL.